These 8 T cell receptor beta chains came from one sample sequenced in a study of neoadjuvant anti-PD-1 for oral cavity cancer. Method: immunoSEQ multiplex PCR; TCRdb's copy keeps in-frame clones and lacks some. The table has 9,500 to 12,000 clones, about 50% seen once; the top ten hold roughly 29%. The material sequenced was tumor tissue, taken before nivolumab (anti-PD-1) treatment. Receptors were obtained from a person aged 35-80 years with oral cavity squamous cell carcinoma.

This clone was seen more than once but under ten times. The chain links TRBV2 to TRBJ2-5, with TRBD1 matching 11 bases. V shed 3 bases and J 2 bases; nucleotides not matched to a gene: 2. Per the germline V gene, CDR1 is SNHLY and CDR2 is FYNNEI. The CDR3 runs to 15 residues. The CDR3 nucleotides are TGTGCCAGCAGTGACCGGGACAGGGGGCAAGAGACCCAGTACTTC. Residues: CASSDRDRGQETQYF.

The chain combines TRBV19 with TRBJ2-1, with 7 bases fitting TRBD1. Germline CDR1 reads LNHDA; CDR2 reads SQIVND (reference sequence). The V segment lost 3 bases and the J segment 2 bases; nucleotides outside the gene matches: 4. The CDR3 has 15 residues. The CDR3 here is CASSMEGGAYNEQFF. The CDR3 DNA is TGTGCCAGTAGTATGGAAGGGGGCGCCTACAATGAGCAGTTCTTC.

The chain employs TRBV5-8 and TRBJ2-7; either TRBD1 or TRBD2 may fit D (5 bases each). The germline V gene has CDR1 SGHTS and CDR2 YDEGEE. CDR3 length: 17 amino acids. The V gene lost 4 bases and the J gene lost 2 bases, with 22 bases spanning the gap. CDR3 protein: CASSPGTRRKGAYEQYF. In DNA, the CDR3 is TGTGCCAGCAGCCCCGGGACCCGCAGAAAAGGGGCCTACGAGCAGTACTTC.

The CDR3 region is CPPNHGGGLYNEQFF. CDR3 nucleotides: TGCCCCCCCAACCACGGCGGGGGGCTTTACAATGAGCAGTTCTTC. This sequence joins TRBV5-1 and TRBJ2-1; TRBD2 agrees at 8 bases. From germline, CDR1 is SGHRS and CDR2 YFSETQ. This CDR3 spans 15 amino acids. The variable domain in full, with the rest retrieved from reference TRBV5-1 and TRBJ2-1, is KAGVTQTPRYLIKTRGQQVTLSCSPISGHRSVSWYQQTPGQGLQFLFEYFSETQRNKGNFPGRFSGRQFSNSRSEMNVSTLELGDSALYLCPPNHGGGLYNEQFFGPGTRLTVL.

This rearrangement joins TRBV28 to TRBJ1-2; 8 bases match TRBD1. The CDR3 is made up of 16 amino acids. Germline V CDR1 and CDR2: MDHEN, SYDVKM. V shed 4 bases, J shed 5 bases, and the junction held 12 bases outside the gene matches. CDR3 sequence: CASSSPGQGLFYGYTF. The CDR3 DNA reads as TGTGCCAGCAGTTCCCCCGGACAGGGTCTATTTTATGGCTACACCTTC.

This clone was counted between two and nine times. V and J are TRBV5-5 and TRBJ1-2; TRBD1 aligns across 7 bases. The germline V gene encodes CDR1 SGHKS and CDR2 YYEKEE (reference sequence). The CDR3 is 13 residues long. V trimming: 7 bases; J trimming: 3 bases; junction bases outside the gene matches: 6. This chain's CDR3 is CASGWTGDYGYTF. DNA for the CDR3: TGTGCCAGCGGTTGGACAGGCGACTATGGCTACACCTTC.

V usage is TRBV7-9 and J usage is TRBJ2-7; possible D gene TRBD1, 5 bases. Germline V lookup: CDR1 SEHNR, CDR2 FQNEAQ (reference sequence). V lost 3 bases to trimming and J lost 1 base, with 16 bases between them. The CDR3 loop spans 16 amino acids. This CDR3 reads CASSLLTDIRSYEQYF. DNA of the CDR3: TGTGCCAGCAGCTTGCTGACGGACATCCGATCCTACGAGCAGTACTTC.

By its share, this clone is large (0.1 to 1%). The rearrangement joins TRBV6-1 to TRBJ2-2, with 10 bases matching TRBD2. V dropped 5 bases and J dropped 1; count of bases not matched to a gene: 1. This CDR3 spans 15 amino acids. Germline CDR1 MNHNS, CDR2 SASEGT. In DNA form, the CDR3 reads TGTGCCAGCAGTACTAGCGGGGAGAACACCGGGGAGCTGTTTTTT. Encoded protein: CASSTSGENTGELFF.